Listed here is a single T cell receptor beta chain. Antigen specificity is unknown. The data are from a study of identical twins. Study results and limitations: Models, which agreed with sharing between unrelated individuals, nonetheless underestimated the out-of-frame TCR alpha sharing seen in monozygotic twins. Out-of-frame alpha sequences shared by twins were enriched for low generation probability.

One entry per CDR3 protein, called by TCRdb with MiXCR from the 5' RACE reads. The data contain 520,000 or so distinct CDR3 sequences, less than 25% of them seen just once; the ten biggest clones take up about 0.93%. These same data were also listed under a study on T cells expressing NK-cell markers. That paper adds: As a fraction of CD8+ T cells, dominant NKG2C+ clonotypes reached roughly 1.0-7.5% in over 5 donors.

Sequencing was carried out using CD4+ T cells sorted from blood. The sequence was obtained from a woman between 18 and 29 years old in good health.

The CDR3 nucleotides are TGTGCAGGCAGAGGGCCCCAAGAGACCCAGTACTTC. This encodes CAGRGPQETQYF. The chain recombines TRBV7-9 with TRBJ2-5, with a possible D match to TRBD2 (5 bases). Per germline, CDR1 SEHNR and CDR2 FQNEAQ (reference sequence). CDR3 length: 12 amino acids.